The next 6 T cell receptor beta chains were all read from a single sample in a study of OX40 agonist ivuxolimab in advanced cancers. Profiled with immunoSEQ multiplex PCR; TCRdb holds only in-frame clones, not every one. The sample shows 65,000 to 75,000 clones, roughly 80% of them seen only once. The sample consisted of CD4+ or CD8+ T cells sorted from blood, taken in a trial of the OX40 agonist ivuxolimab. The receptors here all came from an adult with an advanced solid tumor such as melanoma, head and neck, liver or kidney cancer.

The genes are TRBV2 and TRBJ1-3; possible D gene TRBD1, 5 bases. Trimming took off 6 bases at V and 0 bases at J, with 12 bases between the two ends. The CDR3 is 15 amino acids. The V gene's germline CDR1 is SNHLY and CDR2 FYNNEI. The CDR3 here is CASSGTESSGNTIYF. CDR3 sequence (DNA): TGTGCCAGCAGCGGGACCGAAAGCTCTGGAAACACCATATATTTT. Complete variable domain (other parts from reference TRBV2 and TRBJ1-3): EPEVTQTPSHQVTQMGQEVILRCVPISNHLYFYWYRQILGQKVEFLVSFYNNEISEKSEIFDDQFSVERPDGSNFTLKIRSTKLEDSAMYFCASSGTESSGNTIYFGEGSWLTVV.

The V call is TRBV5-1, the J call TRBJ2-6; tentative D call: TRBD1 (6 bases). CDR1 and CDR2 from the germline V gene are SGHRS and YFSETQ. This CDR3 region has 18 residues. The ends were cut back, 1 base at V and 0 bases at J, with 14 bases in the middle. The CDR3 loop is CASSLNPPGDSGANVLTF. CDR3 DNA sequence: TGCGCCAGCAGCTTGAACCCCCCAGGGGACTCTGGGGCCAACGTCCTGACTTTC.

This clone was seen only once. The chain uses TRBV11-1 and TRBJ2-3; tentative D call: TRBD1 (5 bases). Trimming took 5 bases from V and 6 from J, leaving 9 bases between them. The CDR3 contains 12 residues. CDR1 and CDR2 from the germline V gene are SGHAT and FQDESV (reference sequence). Here the CDR3 DNA reads TGTGCCAGCAGCCCGCACAGGGATACGCAGTATTTT. This encodes CASSPHRDTQYF.

This clone has only a few counts. The gene calls are TRBV19 and TRBJ1-3; D is perhaps TRBD1 (5 bases). With 5 bases removed from V and 4 bases from J, the gap between germline ends came to 9 bases. The CDR3 is 13 amino acids. From germline, CDR1 is LNHDA and CDR2 SQIVND (reference sequence). The CDR3 DNA reads TGTGCCAGTAGTGCTGGGGCCGGAAACACCATATATTTT. Protein sequence: CASSAGAGNTIYF.

V is TRBV18 and J is TRBJ2-3; 11 bases map to TRBD1. The ends lost 2 bases at V and 7 bases at J; junction bases unmatched: 14. The CDR3 is 18 residues long. Per the germline V gene, CDR1 is KGHSH and CDR2 is LQKENI. The CDR3 nucleotides are TGTGCCAGCTCACCAGTTCCAGCTACGGGACAGGGGGAAAATACGCAGTATTTT. Amino acids: CASSPVPATGQGENTQYF. Variable domain in full (rest from reference TRBV18 and TRBJ2-3): NAGVMQNPRHLVRRRGQEARLRCSPMKGHSHVYWYRQLPEEGLKFMVYLQKENIIDESGMPKERFSAEFPKEGPSILRIQQVVRGDSAAYFCASSPVPATGQGENTQYFGPGTRLTVL.

This rearrangement joins TRBV6-5 to TRBJ2-3; 7 bases are a match to TRBD2. The CDR3 is 14 amino acids. V lost 2 bases and J lost 4; bases outside the gene matches: 3. Germline CDR1 reads MNHEY; CDR2 reads SVGAGI. As DNA, the CDR3 is TGTGCCAGCAGTTACGGCGGGAGCGCAGATACGCAGTATTTT. Its protein product is CASSYGGSADTQYF.